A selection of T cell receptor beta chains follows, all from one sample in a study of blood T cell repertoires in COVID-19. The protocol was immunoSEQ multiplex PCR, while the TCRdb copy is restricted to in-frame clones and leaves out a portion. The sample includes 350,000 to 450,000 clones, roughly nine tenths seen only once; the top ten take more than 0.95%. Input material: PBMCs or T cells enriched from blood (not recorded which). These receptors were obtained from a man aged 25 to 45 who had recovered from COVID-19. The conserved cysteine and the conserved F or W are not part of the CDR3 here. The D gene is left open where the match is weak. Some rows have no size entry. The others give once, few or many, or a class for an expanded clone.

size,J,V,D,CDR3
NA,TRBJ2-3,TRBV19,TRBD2,ASSNVGLAGGDTQY
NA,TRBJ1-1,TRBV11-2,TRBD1,ASSSEPGQGAIGTEAF
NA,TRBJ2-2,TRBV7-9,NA,ASTYKGSGELF
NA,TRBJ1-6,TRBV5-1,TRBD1,ASSLEGQGYSPLH
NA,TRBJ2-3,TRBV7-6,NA,ASSSTLTGPEADTQY
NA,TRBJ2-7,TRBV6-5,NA,ASSPLTEQY
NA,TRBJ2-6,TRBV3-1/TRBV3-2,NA,ASSHQGIQGHLSGANVLT
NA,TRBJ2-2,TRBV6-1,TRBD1,ASSEGDRGYLGELF
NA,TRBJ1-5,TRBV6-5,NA,ATNDPTRGQPQH
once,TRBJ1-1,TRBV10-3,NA,AIRASFLTEAF
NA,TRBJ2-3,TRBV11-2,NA,ASSPRLITDTQY
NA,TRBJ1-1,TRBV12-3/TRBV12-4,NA,ASSPVPNTEAF
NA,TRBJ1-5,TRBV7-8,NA,ASSLAHRNSNQPQH
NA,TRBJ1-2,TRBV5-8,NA,ASSLQGYYGYT
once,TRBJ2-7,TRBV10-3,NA,AISDRLSYEQY
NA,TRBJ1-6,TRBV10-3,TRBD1,AISDSRQGFSLH
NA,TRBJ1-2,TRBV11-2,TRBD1,ASSSTGTGGYGYT
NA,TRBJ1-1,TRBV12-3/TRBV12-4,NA,ASSLSTGKETF
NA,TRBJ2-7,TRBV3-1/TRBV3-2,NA,ASSAGVYEQY
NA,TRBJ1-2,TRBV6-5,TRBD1,ASSEDRSNGYT
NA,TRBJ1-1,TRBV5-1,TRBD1,ASSFRQGVSTEAF
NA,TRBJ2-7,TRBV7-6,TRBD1,ASSSDRGPYEQY
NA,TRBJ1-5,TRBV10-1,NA,ASSEPVRGEPDQPQH
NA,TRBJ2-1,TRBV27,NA,ASSLRRLGNEQF
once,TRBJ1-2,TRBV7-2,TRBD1,ASSQGTGRYGYT
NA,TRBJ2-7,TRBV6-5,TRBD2,ASRPGLAGPYEQY
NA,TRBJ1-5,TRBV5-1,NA,ASSLGPGNNQPQH
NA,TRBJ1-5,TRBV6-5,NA,ASSLTGPGQPQH
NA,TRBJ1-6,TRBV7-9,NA,ASSGRQTDSPLH
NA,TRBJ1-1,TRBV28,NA,ASSLAGPNTEAF
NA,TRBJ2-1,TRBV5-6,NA,ASSLPGLTYNEQF
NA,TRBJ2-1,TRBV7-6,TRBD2,ASSLSLAGVGDEQF
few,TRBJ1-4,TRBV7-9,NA,ALGPTNEKLF
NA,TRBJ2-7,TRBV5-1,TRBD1,ASSSGQGAAEQY
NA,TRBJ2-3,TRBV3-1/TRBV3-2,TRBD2,ASSYGTSGTSTDTQY
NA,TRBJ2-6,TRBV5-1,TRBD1,ASSRTGTGTFSGANVLT
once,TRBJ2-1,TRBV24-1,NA,ATSDFGGWDEQF
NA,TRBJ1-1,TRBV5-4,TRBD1,ASSPRQGSWTEAF
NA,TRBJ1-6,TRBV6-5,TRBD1,ASSLQIQGDSPLH